This passage covers 2 T cell receptor beta chains from one sample sequenced in a study of T cells after yellow fever vaccination. TCRdb reprocessed the 5' RACE reads via MiXCR and lists one record per CDR3 protein. The sample shows approximately 250,000 distinct CDR3 sequences, about 5.2% of them seen only once. The specimen was CD4+ T cells sorted from PBMCs, collected on the day of the yellow fever booster vaccination. The receptors come from a man younger than 35 who received the YFV17D yellow fever vaccine.

The chain combines TRBV10-3 with TRBJ1-2; D ambiguous. Trimming removed 0 bases from V and 7 bases from J, with 15 bases in between. Germline CDR1 and CDR2: ENHRY and SYGVKD. There are 15 residues in the CDR3. The CDR3 spells CAISESAGLVGGYTF. CDR3 nucleotide sequence: TGTGCCATCAGTGAGTCTGCTGGTCTAGTGGGTGGCTACACCTTC.

The rearrangement links TRBV24-1 to TRBJ2-5; 7 bases line up with TRBD2. The CDR3 runs 16 residues. In germline, CDR1 is KGHDR, CDR2 SFDVKD. V was clipped by 4 bases and J by 2 bases; unmatched bases: 9. Here the CDR3 DNA reads TGTGCCACCAGTGAGGCGGGAACGGGGGGACAAGAGACCCAGTACTTC. It specifies CATSEAGTGGQETQYF.